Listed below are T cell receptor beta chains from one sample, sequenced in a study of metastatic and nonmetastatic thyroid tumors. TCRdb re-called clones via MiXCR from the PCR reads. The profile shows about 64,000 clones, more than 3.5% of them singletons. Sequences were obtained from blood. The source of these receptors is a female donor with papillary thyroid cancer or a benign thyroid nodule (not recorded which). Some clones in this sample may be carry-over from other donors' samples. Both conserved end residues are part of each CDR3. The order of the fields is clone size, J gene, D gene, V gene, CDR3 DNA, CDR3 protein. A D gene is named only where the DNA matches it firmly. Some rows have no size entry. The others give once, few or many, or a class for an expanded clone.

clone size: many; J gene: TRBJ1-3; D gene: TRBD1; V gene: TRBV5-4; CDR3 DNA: TGTGCCAGCAGCTTCGGACAGGGGGCTGGAAACACCATATATTTT; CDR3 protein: CASSFGQGAGNTIYF
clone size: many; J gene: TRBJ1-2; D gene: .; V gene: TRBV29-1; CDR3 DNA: TGCAGCGTTTTCGTCAGAAACTATGGCTACACCTTC; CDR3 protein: CSVFVRNYGYTF
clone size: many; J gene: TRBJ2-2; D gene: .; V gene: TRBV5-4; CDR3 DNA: TGTGCCAGCAGCTTGTTGGGCAGGGCGAACACCGGGGAGCTGTTTTTT; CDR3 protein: CASSLLGRANTGELFF
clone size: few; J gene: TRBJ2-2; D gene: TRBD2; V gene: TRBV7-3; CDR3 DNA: TGTGCCGGCAGCGCGCGACTAGCGGGAGTTGGCGGGGAGCTGCTTTTT; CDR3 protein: CAGSARLAGVGGELLF
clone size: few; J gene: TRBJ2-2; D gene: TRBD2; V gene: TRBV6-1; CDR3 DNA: TGTGCCAGCAGTCGACTAGCGGAGTACGGGGAGCTGTTTTTT; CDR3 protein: CASSRLAEYGELFF
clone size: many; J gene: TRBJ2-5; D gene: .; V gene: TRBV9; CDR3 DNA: TGTGCCAGCAGTTGGGGGACTCAAGAGACCCAGTACTTC; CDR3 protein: CASSWGTQETQYF
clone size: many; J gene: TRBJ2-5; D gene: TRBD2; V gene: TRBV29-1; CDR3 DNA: TGCAGCGTTATAGCGGGAGGTCGAGAGACCCAGTACTTC; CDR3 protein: CSVIAGGRETQYF
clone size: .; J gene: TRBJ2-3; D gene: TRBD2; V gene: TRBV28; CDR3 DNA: TGTGCCAGCAGTTCCCCTTACCTAGCGGGAGGGTCTAGCACAGATACGCAGTATTTT; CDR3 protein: CASSSPYLAGGSSTDTQYF
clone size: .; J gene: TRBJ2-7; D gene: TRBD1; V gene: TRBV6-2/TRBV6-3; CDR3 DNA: TGTGCCAGCAGCTCACGGACAGGGAAACCCTACGAGCAGTACTTC; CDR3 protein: CASSSRTGKPYEQYF
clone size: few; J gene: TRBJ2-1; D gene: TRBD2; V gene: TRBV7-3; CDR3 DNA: TGTGCCAGCAGCTTAGCGGGAGGGGGGAATGAGCAGTTCTTC; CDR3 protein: CASSLAGGGNEQFF
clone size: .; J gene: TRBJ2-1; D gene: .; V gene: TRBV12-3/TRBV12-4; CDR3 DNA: TGTGCCAGCAGTTTATGGGACAATGAGCAGTTCTTC; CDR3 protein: CASSLWDNEQFF
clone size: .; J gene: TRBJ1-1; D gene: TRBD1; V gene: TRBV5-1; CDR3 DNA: TGCGCCAGCAGCTTCGGGACAGGGGGTAAGAACACTGAAGCTTTCTTT; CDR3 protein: CASSFGTGGKNTEAFF
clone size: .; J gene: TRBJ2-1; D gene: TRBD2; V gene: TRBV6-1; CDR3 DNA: TGTGCCACCTCGGCTGCGGGAGATTACAATGAGCAGTTCTTC; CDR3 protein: CATSAAGDYNEQFF
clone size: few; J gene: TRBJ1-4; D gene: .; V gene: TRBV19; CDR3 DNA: TGTGCCAGTAGTCCCCAGTCGGGGCGAGGTGAAAAACTGTTTTTT; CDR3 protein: CASSPQSGRGEKLFF
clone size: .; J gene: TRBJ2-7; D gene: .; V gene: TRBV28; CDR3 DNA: TGTGCCAGCAGTGGGGGGATAGGATCTGACGAGCAGTACTTC; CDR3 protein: CASSGGIGSDEQYF
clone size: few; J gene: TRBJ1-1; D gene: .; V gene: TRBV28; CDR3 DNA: TGTGCCAGCAGTCTGGGAAGGAACACTGAAGCTTTCTTT; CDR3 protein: CASSLGRNTEAFF
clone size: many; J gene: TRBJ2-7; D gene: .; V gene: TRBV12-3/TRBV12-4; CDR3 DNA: TGTGCCAGCAGTTTAATGCCTTACGAGCAGTACTTC; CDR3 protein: CASSLMPYEQYF
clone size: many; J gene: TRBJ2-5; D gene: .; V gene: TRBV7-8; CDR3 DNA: TGTGCCAGCAAGAGCGTAGAGGGATGGCAGACCCAGTACTTC; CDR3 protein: CASKSVEGWQTQYF
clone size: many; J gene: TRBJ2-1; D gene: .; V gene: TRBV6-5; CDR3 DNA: TGTGCCAGCAGTTACACTAGCTACAATGAGCAGTTCTTC; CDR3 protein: CASSYTSYNEQFF
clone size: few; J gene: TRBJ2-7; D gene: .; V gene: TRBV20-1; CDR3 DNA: TGCAGTGCTAGCCTAGCCAGGGACCACGAGCAGTACTTC; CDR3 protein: CSASLARDHEQYF
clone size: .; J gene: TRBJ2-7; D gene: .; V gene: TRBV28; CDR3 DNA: TGTGCCAGCATCTTCGGATCCAGCAAGCACTACGAGCAGTACTTC; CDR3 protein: CASIFGSSKHYEQYF
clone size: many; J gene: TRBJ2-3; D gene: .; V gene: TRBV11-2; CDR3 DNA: TGTGCCAGCAGCTTCCTAGCAATGGTGCCAGATACGCAGTATTTT; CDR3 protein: CASSFLAMVPDTQYF
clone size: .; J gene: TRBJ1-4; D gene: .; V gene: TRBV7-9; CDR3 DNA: TGTGCCAGCAGCTCGGGAGCCAGGGTGGGCGAAAAACTGTTTTTT; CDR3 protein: CASSSGARVGEKLFF
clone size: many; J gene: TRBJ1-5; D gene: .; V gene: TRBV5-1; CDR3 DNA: TGCGCCAGCAGCTTGGCCCCTAGCAATCAGCCCCAGCATTTT; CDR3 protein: CASSLAPSNQPQHF
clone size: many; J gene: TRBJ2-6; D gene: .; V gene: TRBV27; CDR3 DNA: TGTGCCAGCAGAGATTTTGCGAGCTCTGGGGCCAACGTCCTGACTTTC; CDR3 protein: CASRDFASSGANVLTF
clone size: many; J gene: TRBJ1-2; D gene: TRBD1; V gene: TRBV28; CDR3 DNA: TGTGCCAGCAACCCGTCCGCGAGACAGGGGCACGGCTACACCTTC; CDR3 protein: CASNPSARQGHGYTF
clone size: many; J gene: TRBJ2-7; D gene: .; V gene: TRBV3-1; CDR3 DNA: TGTGCCAGCAGCCTCGGGTTACAACCGGGAGAGCAGTACTTC; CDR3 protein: CASSLGLQPGEQYF
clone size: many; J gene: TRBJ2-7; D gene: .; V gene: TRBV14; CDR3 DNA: TGTGCCAGCAGCCAAGGGGGGTATACCCTCCCCTACGAGCAGTACTTC; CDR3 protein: CASSQGGYTLPYEQYF
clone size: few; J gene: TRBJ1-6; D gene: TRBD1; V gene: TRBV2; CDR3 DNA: TGTGCCAGCATGGAACGACAGGGGCCCATAGGTGAAAATTCACCCCTCCACTTT; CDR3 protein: CASMERQGPIGENSPLHF
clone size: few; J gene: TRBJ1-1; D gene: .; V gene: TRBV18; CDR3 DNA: TGTGCCAGCTCCTCGGGGATCGACACTGAAGCTTTCTTT; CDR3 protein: CASSSGIDTEAFF
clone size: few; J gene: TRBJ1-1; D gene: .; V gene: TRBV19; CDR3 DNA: TGTGCCAGTAGTACGGGGACGGGCACTGAAGCTTTCTTT; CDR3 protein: CASSTGTGTEAFF
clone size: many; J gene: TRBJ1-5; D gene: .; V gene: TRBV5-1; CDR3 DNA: TGCGCCAGCAGCTTAGATGGCAGGGACAATCAGCCCCAGCATTTT; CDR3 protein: CASSLDGRDNQPQHF
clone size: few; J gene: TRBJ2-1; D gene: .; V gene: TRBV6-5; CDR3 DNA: TGTGCCAGCAGTTACTCAATTTTGGGTGATCAGTTCTTC; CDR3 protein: CASSYSILGDQFF
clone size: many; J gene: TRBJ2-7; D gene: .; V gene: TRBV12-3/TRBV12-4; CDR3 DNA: TGTGCCAGCAGTGCTCCGGGACGGTCGAGCTCCTACGAGCAGTACTTC; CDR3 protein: CASSAPGRSSSYEQYF
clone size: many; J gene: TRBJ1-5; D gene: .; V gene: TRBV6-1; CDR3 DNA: TGTGCCAGCACCAAACTTCAAAGTCAGCCCCAGCATTTT; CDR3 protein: CASTKLQSQPQHF
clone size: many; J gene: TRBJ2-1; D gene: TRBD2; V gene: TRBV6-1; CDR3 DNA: TGTGCCAGCAGCGCATACAGGGTCGGGCGGGAGGGCCGTTACAATGAGCAGTTCTTC; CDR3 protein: CASSAYRVGREGRYNEQFF
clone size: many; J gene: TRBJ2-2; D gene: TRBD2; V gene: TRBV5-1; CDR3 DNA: TGCGCCAGCAGCACTGGTCTAGCGGGCACCGGGGAGCTGTTTTTT; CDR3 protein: CASSTGLAGTGELFF
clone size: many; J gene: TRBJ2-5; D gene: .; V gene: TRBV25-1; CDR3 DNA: TGTGCCAGCAGTGAATGGGCAGGGCTCCAAGAGACCCAGTACTTC; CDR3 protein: CASSEWAGLQETQYF
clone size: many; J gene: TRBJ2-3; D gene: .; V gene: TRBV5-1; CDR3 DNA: TGCGCCAGCAGCGGATCAGGGCTCAGCACAGATACGCAGTATTTT; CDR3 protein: CASSGSGLSTDTQYF
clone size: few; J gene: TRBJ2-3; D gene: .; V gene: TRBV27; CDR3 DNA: TGTGCCAGCAGTTTCCTAGCCCTTCCCACAGATACGCAGTATTTT; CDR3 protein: CASSFLALPTDTQYF
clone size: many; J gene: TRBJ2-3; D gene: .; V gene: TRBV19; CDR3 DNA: TGTGCCAGTAGCGGGAGTGGATCGGATACGCAGTATTTT; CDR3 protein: CASSGSGSDTQYF
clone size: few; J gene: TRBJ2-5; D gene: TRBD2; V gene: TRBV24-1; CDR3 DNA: TGTGCCACCAGTGAGGCTAGCGGGAGAGCATCCCAATGGACCCAGTACTTC; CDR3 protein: CATSEASGRASQWTQYF
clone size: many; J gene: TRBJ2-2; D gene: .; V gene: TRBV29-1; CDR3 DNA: TGCAGCGTGAGGAAGGACACCGGGGAGCTGTTTTTT; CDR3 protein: CSVRKDTGELFF
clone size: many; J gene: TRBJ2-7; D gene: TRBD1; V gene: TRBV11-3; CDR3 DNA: TGTGCCAGCAGCTTTGGATCCCTGGACAGGGGGAACTTC; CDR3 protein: CASSFGSLDRGNF
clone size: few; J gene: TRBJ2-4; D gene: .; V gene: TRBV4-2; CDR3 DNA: TGTGCCAGCAGCCAAGAAATAGGAACCCGGATGGGCATTCAGTACTTC; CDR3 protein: CASSQEIGTRMGIQYF
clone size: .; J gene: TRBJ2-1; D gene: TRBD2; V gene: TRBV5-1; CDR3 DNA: TGCGCCAGCAGCTTGGGCGGGAGGGCGGACAATGAGCAGTTCTTC; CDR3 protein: CASSLGGRADNEQFF
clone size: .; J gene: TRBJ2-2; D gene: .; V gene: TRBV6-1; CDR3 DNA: TGTGCCAGCAGTGCCCAGGTGAACACCGGGGAGCTGTTTTTT; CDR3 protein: CASSAQVNTGELFF
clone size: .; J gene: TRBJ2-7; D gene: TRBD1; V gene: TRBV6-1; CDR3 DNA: TGTGCCAGCAGTGATTGGATGGGACAGGGGGACGAGCAGTACTTC; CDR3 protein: CASSDWMGQGDEQYF
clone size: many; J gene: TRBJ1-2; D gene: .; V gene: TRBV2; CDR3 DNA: TGTGCCAGCACCGACAACTATGGCTACACCTTC; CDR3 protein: CASTDNYGYTF
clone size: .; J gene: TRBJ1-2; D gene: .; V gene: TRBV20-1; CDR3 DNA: TGCAGTGCTAGAGATCTAAGGGAGCCCTACTATTTTGGCTACACCTTC; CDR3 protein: CSARDLREPYYFGYTF
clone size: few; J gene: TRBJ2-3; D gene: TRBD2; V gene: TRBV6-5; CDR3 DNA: TGTGCCAGCAGTTCGACTAGCGGGAGCATAGATACGCAGTATTTT; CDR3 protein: CASSSTSGSIDTQYF
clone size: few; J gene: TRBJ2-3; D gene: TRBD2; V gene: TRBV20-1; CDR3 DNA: TGCAGTGCCCAGCCTAGCGGGAGGGGGACAGATACGCAGTATTTT; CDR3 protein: CSAQPSGRGTDTQYF
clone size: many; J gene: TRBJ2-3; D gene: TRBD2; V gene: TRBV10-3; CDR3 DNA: TGTGCCATCAAGTCGGGGAGGGCCGATGATACGCAGTATTTT; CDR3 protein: CAIKSGRADDTQYF